This T cell receptor beta chain was observed in a study of shared clonotypes between healthy human individuals. Study-wide background: A couple of women and three men aged 18 to 49 served as donors.

CDR1 is MNHNY and CDR2 is SVGAGI in the germline V gene (reference sequence). The CDR3 extends over 15 amino acids. Trimming shortened V by 6 bases and J by 3 bases, and 18 bases separated the two germline ends. Study observations and caveats: The four-donor shared clonotypes exceeded non-shared clonotypes in generation probability, with non-shared ones scoring lower. A generally larger estimated richness was seen in naive subsets than in memory subsets.

Details on this clone: Its antigen is unidentified.

At the deep level, the assay was run. TCRdb keeps only in-frame clones here, not all; method: immunoSEQ multiplex PCR. This sample has about 750,000 clones, with around 93% found just once. CD8 cells classed as naive were CD45RO-negative and positively selected for CCR7, excluding terminally differentiated effector memory CD45RA+ cells. The TCR originated in a man aged 25 to 40 in good health. The source material was naive CD8+ T cells sorted from blood. This chain joins TRBV6-6 and TRBJ2-7; D might be TRBD2 (5 bases). Here the CDR3 DNA reads TGTGCCAGCAGGGCCGTGAGGGAGCGCGGCTACGAGCAGTACTTC. The encoded protein is CASRAVRERGYEQYF.